The 18 T cell receptor beta chains below come from one sample, sequenced in a study of cytomegalovirus exposure and HLA in healthy donors. Repertoires were generated with immunoSEQ multiplex PCR, while TCRdb's copy carries only in-frame clones and drops some. The sample contains under 85,000 clones, 85% to 95% of which appear only once. The specimen sequenced was PBMCs. The source of these receptors is a young woman in good health and CMV-seronegative.

The CDR3 DNA sequence: TGTGCCACCAGCAGAGATCTAAGGGTCGGAGTGGAGGGGGAGACCCAGTACTTC. Amino acids: CATSRDLRVGVEGETQYF. This sequence joins TRBV15 and TRBJ2-5, with D maybe TRBD2 (6 bases). The V end was cut by 0 bases, the J end by 5 bases, with 22 bases between. Germline-derived CDR1 and CDR2 are LNHNV and YYDKDF (reference sequence). This CDR3 contains 18 residues.

J is TRBJ2-7 and V is TRBV16; D unresolved. The length of the CDR3 is 18 residues. The V gene lost 4 bases and the J gene lost 0 bases, with 22 bases spanning the gap. Germline loops: CDR1 KGHSY, CDR2 FQNENV. The CDR3: CASSPLPSSPRSSYEQYF. As DNA, the CDR3 is TGTGCCAGCAGCCCCCTTCCATCCTCGCCGCGAAGCTCCTACGAGCAGTACTTC.

This chain joins TRBV2 and TRBJ2-5, with 9 nucleotides matching TRBD2. With 7 bases clipped from V and 2 bases from J, the junction kept 2 bases outside the gene matches. This CDR3 contains 13 residues. Germline values: CDR1 SNHLY, CDR2 FYNNEI. CDR3: CASKRGVQETQYF. In DNA form, the CDR3 reads TGTGCCAGCAAGCGGGGGGTACAAGAGACCCAGTACTTC.

The J gene is TRBJ2-7, the V gene TRBV2; unclear D gene. CDR1 SNHLY and CDR2 FYNNEI come from the germline V gene. The V gene lost 3 bases and the J gene lost 2 bases, with 5 bases spanning the gap. The CDR3 is made up of 12 amino acids. This chain's CDR3 is CASSEAAYEQYF. For the CDR3, the DNA is TGTGCCAGCAGTGAGGCAGCCTACGAGCAGTACTTC.

This rearrangement joins TRBV2 to TRBJ2-2; D remains unclear. CDR3 length equals 14 residues. Trimming pared 5 bases from V and 6 bases from J, leaving 13 bases between. Germline V gene data show CDR1 as SNHLY and CDR2 as FYNNEI. The CDR3 DNA is TGTGCCAGCAGTATATTACAAGTTTCCGGGGAGCTGTTTTTT. Translating it yields CASSILQVSGELFF.

The V and J genes are TRBV5-1 and TRBJ2-1; D perhaps matches TRBD1 (6 bases). Germline V lookup: CDR1 SGHRS, CDR2 YFSETQ. CDR3 length: 14 amino acids. V lost 5 bases, J lost 5 bases, and 14 bases lay in between. The DNA of the CDR3 is TGCGCCAGCAGGGGGGCCGGTACAAACAATGAGCAGTTCTTC. Protein: CASRGAGTNNEQFF.

The gene calls are TRBV27 and TRBJ2-1, with 13 bases matching TRBD2. With V trimmed by 6 bases and J by 7 bases, 3 bases remained unmatched. Germline assignment: CDR1 MNHEY and CDR2 SMNVEV (reference sequence). The CDR3 covers 14 residues. The CDR3 sequence is CASSWTSGRNEQFF. CDR3 DNA: TGTGCCAGCAGCTGGACTAGCGGGAGAAATGAGCAGTTCTTC.

The chain employs TRBV5-1 and TRBJ2-5; 8 bases agree with TRBD1. J was trimmed by 5 bases and V by 0 bases; bases with no gene match: 9. Looked up from germline, CDR1 is SGHRS and CDR2 is YFSETQ. The length of the CDR3 is 16 residues. CDR3 in amino acids: CASSLEGQGFIETQYF. The CDR3, as DNA: TGCGCCAGCAGCTTGGAAGGACAGGGTTTTATCGAGACCCAGTACTTC.

The chain is built from TRBV5-5 and TRBJ1-2, with a possible D match to TRBD1 (6 bases). This CDR3 has 17 amino acids. Trimming removed 5 bases from V and 3 bases from J, with 23 bases in between. Germline loops: CDR1 SGHKS, CDR2 YYEKEE (reference sequence). The CDR3 sequence is CASSYWGPRGTYYGYTF. DNA for the CDR3: TGTGCCAGCAGTTATTGGGGCCCCAGGGGAACCTACTATGGCTACACCTTC.

This sequence joins TRBV7-6 and TRBJ2-1, with 7 bases fitting TRBD1. V was pared by 5 bases and J by 4 bases, with 8 bases of the junction left unmatched. Germline V gives CDR1 SGHVS, CDR2 FNYEAQ. The CDR3 length is 15 residues. The CDR3 DNA reads as TGTGCCAGCAGCCAGGGACAGATTAAATACAATGAGCAGTTCTTC. The encoded protein is CASSQGQIKYNEQFF.

The chain recombines TRBV6-5 with TRBJ1-6, with 9 bases that match TRBD1. Trimming removed 9 bases from V and 10 bases from J; junction bases left unmatched: 7. This CDR3 has 13 residues. CDR1 is MNHEY, CDR2 SVGAGI, per germline. The CDR3 sequence: CASNRGRESPLHF. The CDR3 DNA reads TGTGCCAGTAACAGGGGGCGCGAGTCACCCCTCCACTTT.

Here the CDR3 reads CASSQGSGSRQETQYF. Written as DNA, the CDR3 is TGTGCCAGCAGCCAAGGAAGCGGGAGCCGGCAAGAGACCCAGTACTTC. The chain employs TRBV14 and TRBJ2-5; 8 bases agree with TRBD2. V was pared by 1 base and J by 2 bases, with 6 bases of the junction left unmatched. Per germline, CDR1 SGHDN and CDR2 FVKESK. CDR3 length: 16 amino acids.

CDR3 in amino acids: CASSTAPGVGTEAFF. In DNA, the CDR3 is TGTGCCAGCAGCACAGCCCCAGGGGTCGGCACTGAAGCTTTCTTT. The rearrangement joins TRBV9 to TRBJ1-1; D is perhaps TRBD1 (6 bases). Trimming pared 4 bases from V and 4 bases from J, leaving 17 bases between. Germline CDR1 SGDLS, CDR2 YYNGEE. CDR3 length: 15 amino acids.

DNA for the CDR3: TGTGCCAGCAGCTTAGTTTTTGGCCAGAACAATGAGCAGTTCTTC. Amino acid sequence: CASSLVFGQNNEQFF. This chain uses TRBV7-6 with TRBJ2-1, with no clear D. Germline CDR1 is SGHVS and CDR2 is FNYEAQ. The germline V and J ends were trimmed by 1 base and 5 bases, with 12 bases remaining between them. This CDR3 has 15 amino acids.

V gene TRBV13 combines with J gene TRBJ2-2; the match to TRBD2 covers 15 bases. V shed 6 bases, J shed 1 base, and the junction held 9 bases outside the gene matches. The CDR3 is 19 residues long. Germline lookup yields CDR1 PRHDT and CDR2 FYEKMQ (reference sequence). The CDR3 DNA is TGTGCCAGCAGACCCATCCCGGGACTAGCGGGAGGGAACACCGGGGAGCTGTTTTTT. Encoded protein: CASRPIPGLAGGNTGELFF.

The rearrangement joins TRBV2 to TRBJ1-1; no definite D call. This CDR3 has 12 residues. The V gene lost 1 base and the J gene lost 10 bases, with 10 bases spanning the gap. The germline gives CDR1 SNHLY, CDR2 FYNNEI. For the CDR3, the DNA is TGTGCCAGCAGTGAAGTAGATCCGGGAGCTTTCTTT. This translates into CASSEVDPGAFF.

The J gene is TRBJ1-2, the V gene TRBV7-6, with a weak D call TRBD1 (5 bases). V gave up 1 base and J gave up 5 bases, with 14 bases separating them. Per germline, CDR1 SGHVS and CDR2 FNYEAQ. The CDR3 totals 15 residues. The CDR3 sequence: CASSLDKAGRYGYTF. CDR3 nucleotide sequence: TGTGCCAGCAGCTTAGATAAGGCAGGGAGGTATGGCTACACCTTC.

The chain employs TRBV4-2 and TRBJ2-5; TRBD2 matches at 7 bases. CDR3 length: 16 residues. Germline V gene data show CDR1 as LGHNA and CDR2 as YNFKEQ. The J segment lost 5 bases and the V segment lost 0 bases, leaving 9 bases of the junction unmatched. Written as DNA, the CDR3 is TGTGCCAGCAGCCAAGATTACGCTGCCGGGGGGGAGACCCAGTACTTC. Its protein is CASSQDYAAGGETQYF.